The present TCR beta chain was sequenced within a study of blood T cells in healthy people across ages. Each donor supplied approximately 10 milliliters of peripheral blood. This clonotype was seen a single time. Primers used in a second PCR of about 6 to 11 cycles were a sample-barcoded 5' primer and a J-beta primer mix. Each of the samples gave a minimum of 2.5 million paired-end reads that contained CDR3. TCRdb recomputed calls from the 5' RACE reads with MiXCR, one row per CDR3 protein. In the table there are approximately 1.5 million distinct CDR3 sequences, roughly 32% of which are singletons. The source of this sequence is a woman under 40 in good health. Sequencing was done on a sample of blood.

The CDR3 region has the DNA TGTGCCAGCTCACCACGGAGGTATGGACGTACAACGAACACCGGGGAGCTGTTTTTT. Its protein product is CASSPRRYGRTTNTGELFF. This chain joins TRBV18 and TRBJ2-2; D is possibly TRBD2 (5 bases). Trimming left V 1 base short and J 0 bases short, with 18 bases between. This CDR3 contains 19 residues. Germline assignment: CDR1 KGHSH and CDR2 LQKENI.